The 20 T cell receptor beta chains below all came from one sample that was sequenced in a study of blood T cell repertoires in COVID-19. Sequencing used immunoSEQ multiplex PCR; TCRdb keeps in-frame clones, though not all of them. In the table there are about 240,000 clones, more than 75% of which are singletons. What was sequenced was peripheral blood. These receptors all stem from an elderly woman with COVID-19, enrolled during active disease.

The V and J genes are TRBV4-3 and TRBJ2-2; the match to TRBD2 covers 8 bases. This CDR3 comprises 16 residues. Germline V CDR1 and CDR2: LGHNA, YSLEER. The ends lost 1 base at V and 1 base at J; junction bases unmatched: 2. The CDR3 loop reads CASSQVTSGNTGELFF. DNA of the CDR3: TGCGCCAGCAGCCAAGTTACTAGCGGGAACACCGGGGAGCTGTTTTTT.

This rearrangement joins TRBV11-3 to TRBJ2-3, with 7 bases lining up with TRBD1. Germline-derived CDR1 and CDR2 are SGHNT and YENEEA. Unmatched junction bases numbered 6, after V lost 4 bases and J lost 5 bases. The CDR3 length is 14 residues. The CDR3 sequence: CASSYGTAVDTQYF. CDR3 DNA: TGTGCCAGCAGCTACGGGACAGCAGTAGATACGCAGTATTTT.

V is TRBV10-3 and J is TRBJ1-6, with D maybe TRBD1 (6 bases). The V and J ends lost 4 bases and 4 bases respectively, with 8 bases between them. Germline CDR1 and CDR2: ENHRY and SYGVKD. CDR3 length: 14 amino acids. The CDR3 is CAISGTDYNSPLHF. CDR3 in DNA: TGTGCCATCAGTGGGACAGATTATAATTCACCCCTCCACTTT.

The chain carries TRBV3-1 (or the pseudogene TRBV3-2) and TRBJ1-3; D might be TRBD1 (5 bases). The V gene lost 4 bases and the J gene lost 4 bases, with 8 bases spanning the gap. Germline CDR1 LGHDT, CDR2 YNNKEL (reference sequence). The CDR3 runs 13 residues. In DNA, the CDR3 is TGTGCCAGCAGCCCCAGGGAAGGAAACACCATATATTTT. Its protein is CASSPREGNTIYF.

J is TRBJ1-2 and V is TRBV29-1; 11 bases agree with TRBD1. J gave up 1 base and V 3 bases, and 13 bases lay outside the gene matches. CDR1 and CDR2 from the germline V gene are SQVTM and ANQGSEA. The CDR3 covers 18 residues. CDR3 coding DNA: TGCAGCGTTGATCGGAGGGGGACAGGGGGTTCTAATAACTATGGCTACACCTTC. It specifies CSVDRRGTGGSNNYGYTF.

DNA for the CDR3: TGTGCCATCAGTGAGTCGTTCCGCCAAGAGACCCAGTACTTC. Its protein is CAISESFRQETQYF. V usage is TRBV10-3 and J usage is TRBJ2-5; D gene ambiguous. The V end was cut by 0 bases, the J end by 1 base, with 6 bases between. This CDR3 has 14 residues. The V gene's germline CDR1 is ENHRY and CDR2 SYGVKD.

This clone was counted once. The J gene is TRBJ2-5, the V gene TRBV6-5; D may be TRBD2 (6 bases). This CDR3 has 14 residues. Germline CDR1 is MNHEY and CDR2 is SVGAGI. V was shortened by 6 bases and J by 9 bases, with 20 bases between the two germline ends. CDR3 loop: CASSPGLQKGSQYF. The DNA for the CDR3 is TGTGCCAGCAGCCCGGGACTTCAAAAGGGGTCCCAGTACTTC.

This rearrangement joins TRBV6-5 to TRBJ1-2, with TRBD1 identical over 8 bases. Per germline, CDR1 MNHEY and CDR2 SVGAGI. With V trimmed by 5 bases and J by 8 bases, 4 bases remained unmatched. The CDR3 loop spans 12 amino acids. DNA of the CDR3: TGTGCCAGCAGTAAGGACAGGGCCGGCTACACCTTC. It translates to CASSKDRAGYTF.

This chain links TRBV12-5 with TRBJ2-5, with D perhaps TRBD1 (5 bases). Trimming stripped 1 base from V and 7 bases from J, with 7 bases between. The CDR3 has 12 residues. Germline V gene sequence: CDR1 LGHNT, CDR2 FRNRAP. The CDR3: CASGLDRMTQYF. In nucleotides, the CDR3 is TGTGCTAGTGGTTTGGACAGGATGACCCAGTACTTC. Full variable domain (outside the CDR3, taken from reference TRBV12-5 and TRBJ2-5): DARVTQTPRHKVTEMGQEVTMRCQPILGHNTVFWYRQTMMQGLELLAYFRNRAPLDDSGMPKDRFSAEMPDATLATLKIQPSEPRDSAVYFCASGLDRMTQYFGPGTRLLVL.

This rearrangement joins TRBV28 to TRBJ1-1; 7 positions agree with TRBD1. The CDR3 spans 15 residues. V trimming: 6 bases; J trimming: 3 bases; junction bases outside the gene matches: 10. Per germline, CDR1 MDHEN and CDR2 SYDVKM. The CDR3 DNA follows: TGTGCCAGCAGGACCGGGACAGCCCTAGACACTGAAGCTTTCTTT. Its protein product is CASRTGTALDTEAFF.

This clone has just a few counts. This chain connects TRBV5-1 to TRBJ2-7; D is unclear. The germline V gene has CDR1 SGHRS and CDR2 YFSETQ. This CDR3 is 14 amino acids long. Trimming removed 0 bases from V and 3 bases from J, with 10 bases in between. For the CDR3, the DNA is TGCGCCAGCAGCTTGGATGGCACCGTCTACGAGCAGTACTTC. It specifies CASSLDGTVYEQYF.

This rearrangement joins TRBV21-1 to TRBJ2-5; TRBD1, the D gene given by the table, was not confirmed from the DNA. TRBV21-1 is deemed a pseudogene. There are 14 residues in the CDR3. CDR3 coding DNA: TGTGCCAGCAGCAAAGAGTACAGGCCAGAGGCCCAGTACTTC. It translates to CASSKEYRPEAQYF.

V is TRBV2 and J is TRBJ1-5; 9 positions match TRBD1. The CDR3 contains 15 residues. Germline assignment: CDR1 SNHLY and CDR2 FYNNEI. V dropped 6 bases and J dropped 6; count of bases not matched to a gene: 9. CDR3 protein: CASRPGTGSFQPQHF. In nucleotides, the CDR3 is TGTGCCAGCAGACCCGGGACAGGGTCGTTTCAGCCCCAGCATTTT.

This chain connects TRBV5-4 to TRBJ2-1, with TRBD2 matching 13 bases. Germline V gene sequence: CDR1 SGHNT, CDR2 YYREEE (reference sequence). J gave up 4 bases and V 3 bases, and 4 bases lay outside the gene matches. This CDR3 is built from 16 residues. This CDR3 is CASSYGLAGEYNEQFF. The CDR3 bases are TGTGCCAGCAGCTACGGACTAGCGGGAGAATACAATGAGCAGTTCTTC.

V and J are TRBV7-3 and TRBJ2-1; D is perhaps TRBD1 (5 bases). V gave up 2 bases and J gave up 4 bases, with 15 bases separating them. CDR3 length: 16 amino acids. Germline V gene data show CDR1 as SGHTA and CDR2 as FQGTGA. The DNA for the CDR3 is TGTGCCAGCAGCTTACGTCCTACAGGTAGTTACAATGAGCAGTTCTTC. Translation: CASSLRPTGSYNEQFF.

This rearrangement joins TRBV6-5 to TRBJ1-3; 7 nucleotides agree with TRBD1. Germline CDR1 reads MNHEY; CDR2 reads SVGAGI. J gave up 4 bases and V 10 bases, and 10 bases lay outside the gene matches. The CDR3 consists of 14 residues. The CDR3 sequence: CAIRQGMGGNTIYF. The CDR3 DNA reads TGTGCCATAAGACAGGGAATGGGCGGAAACACCATATATTTT.

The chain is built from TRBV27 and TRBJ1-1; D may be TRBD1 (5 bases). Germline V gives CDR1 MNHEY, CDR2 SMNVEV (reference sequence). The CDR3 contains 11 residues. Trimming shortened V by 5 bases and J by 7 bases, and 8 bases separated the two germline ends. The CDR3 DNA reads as TGTGCCAGCAGTACAGGCCGTGAAGCTTTCTTT. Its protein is CASSTGREAFF.

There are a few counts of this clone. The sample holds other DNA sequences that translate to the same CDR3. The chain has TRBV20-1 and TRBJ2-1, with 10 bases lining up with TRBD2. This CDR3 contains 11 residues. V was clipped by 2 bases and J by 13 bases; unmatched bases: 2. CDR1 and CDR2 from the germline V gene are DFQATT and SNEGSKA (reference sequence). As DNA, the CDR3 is TGCAGTGCTAGATTAGCGGGGGGACAGTTCTTC. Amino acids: CSARLAGGQFF.

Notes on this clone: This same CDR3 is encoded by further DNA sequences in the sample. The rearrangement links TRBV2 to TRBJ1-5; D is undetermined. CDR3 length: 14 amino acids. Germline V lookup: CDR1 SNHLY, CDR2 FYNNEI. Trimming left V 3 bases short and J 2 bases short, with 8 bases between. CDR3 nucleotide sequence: TGTGCCAGCAGTGATCGTGGAGGCAATCAGCCCCAGCATTTT. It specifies CASSDRGGNQPQHF.

Here the CDR3 reads CASSPGGGYEQYF. Here the CDR3 DNA reads TGCGCCAGCAGTCCCGGGGGGGGATACGAGCAGTACTTC. The chain employs TRBV10-1 and TRBJ2-7, with TRBD2 matching over 8 bases. The CDR3 runs to 13 residues. Germline trimming cut 5 bases from V and 4 bases from J; bases unmatched to any gene: 4. The V gene's germline CDR1 is WNHNN and CDR2 SYGVQD (reference sequence).